This T cell receptor (beta chain) was sequenced for a study of shared clonotypes between healthy human individuals. The naive CD8 population came from CD45RO-negative cells selected for CCR7, without terminally differentiated effector memory CD45RA+ cells. Produced via immunoSEQ multiplex PCR; TCRdb's table is partial and in-frame only. The profile covers about 800,000 clones, with about 96% appearing a single time and less than 0.25% taken by the ten largest. What was sequenced was naive CD8+ T cells sorted from blood. The sequence came from a man younger than 45 in good health.

In DNA, the CDR3 is TGCAGCGTTGAAGGGGGACTAGCGGGAAACTACGAGCAGTACTTC. It codes for CSVEGGLAGNYEQYF. The genes are TRBV29-1 and TRBJ2-7; 13 bases agree with TRBD2. V shed 1 base and J 3 bases; nucleotides not matched to a gene: 3. Germline CDR1 and CDR2: SQVTM and ANQGSEA. This CDR3 has 15 amino acids.